This T cell receptor (beta chain) was retrieved from a study of blood T cell repertoires in COVID-19. Study at large: The United States, Italy and Spain provided the acute and convalescent COVID-19 samples. Sources were T cells, B-cell-depleted T cells, or PBMCs; the material itself was cDNA or gDNA.

The CDR3 runs to 16 residues. Per germline, CDR1 SGHKS and CDR2 YYEKEE (reference sequence). Trimming took 0 bases from V and 0 from J, leaving 9 bases between them. This clone was counted many times. The authors' processing: The authors estimated nucleated cell counts from reference gene primer amplification. Libraries were prepared by immunoSEQ multiplex PCR; TCRdb keeps only in-frame clonotypes and omits some of them. The V and J calls and clone size come from that table; D and trimming were worked out from the DNA. This table holds 210,000 or so clones, around 80% found once. The source is a human donor in a cohort sampled during active COVID-19. The material sequenced was peripheral blood. V and J are TRBV5-5 and TRBJ1-4; perhaps TRBD1 as D (5 bases). The CDR3 DNA is TGTGCCAGCAGCTTGGCGGACATTGCAACTAATGAAAAACTGTTTTTT. Translated, it gives CASSLADIATNEKLFF.